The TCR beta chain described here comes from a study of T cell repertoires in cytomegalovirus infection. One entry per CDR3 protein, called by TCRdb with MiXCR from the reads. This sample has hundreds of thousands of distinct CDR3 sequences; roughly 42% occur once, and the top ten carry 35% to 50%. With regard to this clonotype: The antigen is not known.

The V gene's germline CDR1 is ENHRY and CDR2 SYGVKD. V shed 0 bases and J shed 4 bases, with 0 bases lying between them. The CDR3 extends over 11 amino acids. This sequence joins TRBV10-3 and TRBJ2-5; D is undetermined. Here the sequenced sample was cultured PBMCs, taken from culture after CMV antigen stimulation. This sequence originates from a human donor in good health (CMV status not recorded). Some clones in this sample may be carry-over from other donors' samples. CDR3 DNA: TGTGCCATCAGTGAGTCAGAGACCCAGTACTTC. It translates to CAISESETQYF.